The 6 T cell receptor beta chains listed next were all sequenced from one sample in a study of OX40 agonist ivuxolimab in advanced cancers. The method was immunoSEQ multiplex PCR; TCRdb's version includes in-frame clones alone and lacks a portion of them. The profile covers over 55,000 clones, with around 94% appearing a single time and 15% to 17% taken by the ten largest. Sequenced here: CD4+ or CD8+ T cells sorted from blood, sampled in a trial of the OX40 agonist ivuxolimab. The receptors originated from an adult with an advanced solid tumor such as melanoma, head and neck, liver or kidney cancer.

The chain couples TRBV2 to TRBJ2-5; 9 bases match TRBD1. Looked up from germline, CDR1 is SNHLY and CDR2 is FYNNEI. This CDR3 comprises 13 residues. With 5 bases clipped from V and 4 bases from J, the junction kept 2 bases outside the gene matches. This chain's CDR3 is CASSNRGPETQYF. The CDR3 nucleotides read TGTGCCAGCAGTAACAGGGGGCCAGAGACCCAGTACTTC. Combining the CDR3 with reference TRBV2 and TRBJ2-5 gives the whole variable domain EPEVTQTPSHQVTQMGQEVILRCVPISNHLYFYWYRQILGQKVEFLVSFYNNEISEKSEIFDDQFSVERPDGSNFTLKIRSTKLEDSAMYFCASSNRGPETQYFGPGTRLLVL.

The chain joins TRBV27 to TRBJ1-1; D might be TRBD1 (5 bases). The V gene lost 0 bases and the J gene lost 2 bases, with 16 bases spanning the gap. Germline lookup yields CDR1 MNHEY and CDR2 SMNVEV (reference sequence). The CDR3 runs to 17 residues. CDR3 loop: CASSLSPRRGFNTEAFF. In DNA, the CDR3 is TGTGCCAGCAGTTTATCCCCGCGGAGGGGATTTAACACTGAAGCTTTCTTT.

The chain is built from TRBV7-9 and TRBJ1-5, with 8 bases matching TRBD1. CDR3 length equals 16 residues. Germline assignment: CDR1 SEHNR and CDR2 FQNEAQ (reference sequence). The junction had 7 bases not matched to a gene; V was cut back by 1 base and J by 5 bases. CDR3 sequence reads: CASSLVAGGVYQPQHF. The CDR3, as DNA: TGTGCCAGCAGCTTAGTGGCAGGGGGCGTTTATCAGCCCCAGCATTTT.

The genes are TRBV7-2 and TRBJ2-4; maybe TRBD1 (6 bases). CDR3 length: 15 residues. The V end was cut by 4 bases, the J end by 8 bases, with 18 bases between. The germline V gene has CDR1 SGHTA and CDR2 FQGNSA. The CDR3 coding sequence is TGTGCCAGCAGCTCAGGGGAGCTCGGATTTGACATTCAGTACTTC. Encoded protein: CASSSGELGFDIQYF.

The chain is built from TRBV6-5 and TRBJ2-1; the match to TRBD2 covers 15 bases. This CDR3 comprises 15 residues. Germline values: CDR1 MNHEY, CDR2 SVGAGI. V lost 5 bases, J lost 8 bases, and 4 bases stayed unmatched. CDR3 DNA sequence: TGTGCCAGCAGTGGACTAGCGGGGGGGCGATATGAGCAGTTCTTC. It yields the protein CASSGLAGGRYEQFF.

The chain joins TRBV10-3 to TRBJ2-1; 12 bases agree with TRBD2. V lost 8 bases and J lost 9; bases outside the gene matches: 14. Germline CDR1 and CDR2: ENHRY and SYGVKD. The CDR3 is made up of 16 amino acids. The CDR3 DNA is TGTGCCATCCCGGAGCTAGCGGGAGGGCCGTTGGGTGAGCAGTTCTTC. Translation gives CAIPELAGGPLGEQFF.